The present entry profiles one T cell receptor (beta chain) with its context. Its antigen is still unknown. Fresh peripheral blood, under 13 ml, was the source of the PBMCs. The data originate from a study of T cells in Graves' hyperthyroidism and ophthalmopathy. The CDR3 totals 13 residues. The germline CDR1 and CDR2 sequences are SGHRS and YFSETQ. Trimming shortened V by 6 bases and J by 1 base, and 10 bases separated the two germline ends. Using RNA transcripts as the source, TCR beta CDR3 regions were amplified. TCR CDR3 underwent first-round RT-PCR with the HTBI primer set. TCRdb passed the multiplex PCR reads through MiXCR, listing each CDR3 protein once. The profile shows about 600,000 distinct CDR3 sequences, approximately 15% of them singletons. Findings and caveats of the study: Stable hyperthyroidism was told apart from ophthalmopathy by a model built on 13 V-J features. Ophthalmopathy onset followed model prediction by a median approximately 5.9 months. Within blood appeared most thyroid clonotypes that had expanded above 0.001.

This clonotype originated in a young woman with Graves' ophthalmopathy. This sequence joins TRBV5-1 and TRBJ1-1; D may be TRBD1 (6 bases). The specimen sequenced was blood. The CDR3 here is CASKSRGNTEAFF. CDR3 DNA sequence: TGCGCCAGCAAGAGCAGGGGGAACACTGAAGCTTTCTTT.